The 17 T cell receptor beta chains below come from one sample, sequenced in a study of blood T cell repertoires in COVID-19 (dated by TCRdb to the early 2020s). Receptor amplification or capture employed the immunoSEQ multiplex PCR assay. TCRdb carries this immuneACCESS record with in-frame sequences only. Its versions omit some clonotypes, under half of them owing to an unresolved V gene in the studies checked, with the rest unexplained. The sample profile shows 35,000 to 40,000 clones; roughly 80% of them were found once. About 29% of the sample rests with the top ten. The specimen was peripheral blood. The source is a man aged 80 or over with active or convalescent COVID-19.

The CDR3, as DNA: TGTGCCAGCAGCTTAGTTAGCTCTGGAAACACCATATATTTT. Residues: CASSLVSSGNTIYF. The chain couples TRBV7-2 to TRBJ1-3; D is unresolved. V shed 1 base and J shed 0 bases, with 4 bases lying between them. CDR3 length equals 14 residues. Germline CDR1 and CDR2: SGHTA and FQGNSA. The whole variable domain, filled in from reference TRBV7-2 and TRBJ1-3, reads GAGVSQSPSNKVTEKGKDVELRCDPISGHTALYWYRQSLGQGLEFLIYFQGNSAPDKSGLPSDRFSAERTGGSVSTLTIQRTQQEDSAVYLCASSLVSSGNTIYFGEGSWLTVV.

V usage is TRBV3-1 (or the pseudogene TRBV3-2) and J usage is TRBJ2-7; a weak D match, TRBD1 (6 bases). Germline V CDR1 and CDR2: LGHDT, YNNKEL (reference sequence). The V end lost 8 bases, the J end lost 2 bases, and 13 bases lay between the germline ends. The CDR3 length is 13 residues. The CDR3 bases are TGTGCCAGCCCCGCAGGGGATGCCTACGAGCAGTACTTC. Protein product: CASPAGDAYEQYF.

The chain combines TRBV5-6 with TRBJ2-3; maybe TRBD2 (7 bases). This CDR3 is 16 amino acids long. Germline assignment: CDR1 SGHDT and CDR2 YYEEEE. V was trimmed by 4 bases and J by 6 bases, leaving 21 bases between them. CDR3 sequence (DNA): TGTGCCAGCAGCCTGGTGGGGGAGGGGGTTGATGATACGCAGTATTTT. Translated, it gives CASSLVGEGVDDTQYF.

The chain combines TRBV11-2 with TRBJ2-1; the D gene is possibly TRBD2 (7 bases). From germline, CDR1 is SGHAT and CDR2 FQNNGV. V lost 1 base and J 3 bases, leaving 10 bases between the germline ends. The CDR3 loop spans 15 amino acids. The CDR3 DNA follows: TGTGCCAGCAGCTTAGGCGGGGGACACTACAATGAGCAGTTCTTC. This encodes CASSLGGGHYNEQFF.

J is TRBJ2-7 and V is TRBV5-8; 10 nucleotides line up with TRBD1. Germline CDR1 is SGHTS and CDR2 is YDEGEE. The CDR3 is 14 amino acids. J gave up 5 bases and V 4 bases, and 6 bases lay outside the gene matches. The CDR3 DNA is TGTGCCAGCAGCACCGGGACAGGGGCCCACGAGCAGTACTTC. It yields the protein CASSTGTGAHEQYF.

The chain has TRBV3-1 (or the pseudogene TRBV3-2) and TRBJ2-7; D might be TRBD2 (5 bases). The CDR3 extends over 15 amino acids. Per the germline V gene, CDR1 is LGHDT and CDR2 is YNNKEL (reference sequence). V lost 1 base and J lost 3, with 13 bases in between. The CDR3 spells CASSQVWLADYEQYF. CDR3 coding DNA: TGTGCCAGCAGCCAAGTATGGCTAGCTGACTACGAGCAGTACTTC.

The genes are TRBV24-1 and TRBJ2-7; 10 nucleotides match TRBD1. V shed 11 bases and J 4 bases; nucleotides not matched to a gene: 16. There are 16 residues in the CDR3. CDR1 and CDR2 (germline): KGHDR, SFDVKD. CDR3 amino acids: CASRSGTGEGEYEQYF. CDR3 nucleotides: TGTGCCAGCCGCTCCGGGACAGGGGAAGGGGAATACGAGCAGTACTTC.

The CDR3 protein is CASSPQGHSYEQYF. CDR3 bases: TGTGCCAGCAGCCCCCAGGGTCACTCCTACGAGCAGTACTTC. The rearrangement links TRBV11-1 to TRBJ2-7; D perhaps matches TRBD1 (5 bases). This CDR3 comprises 14 residues. The V end was cut by 5 bases, the J end by 0 bases, with 11 bases between. The germline CDR1 and CDR2 sequences are SGHAT and FQDESV (reference sequence). Using reference TRBV11-1 and TRBJ2-7 for the parts outside the CDR3, the full variable domain is EAEVAQSPRYKITEKSQAVAFWCDPISGHATLYWYRQILGQGPELLVQFQDESVVDDSQLPKDRFSAERLKGVDSTLKIQPAELGDSAMYLCASSPQGHSYEQYFGPGTRLTVT.

The gene calls are TRBV4-1 and TRBJ2-7; the D gene is possibly TRBD2 (7 bases). Germline V lookup: CDR1 MGHRA, CDR2 YSYEKL. Trimming took off 1 base at V and 0 bases at J, with 13 bases between the two ends. The CDR3 is made up of 16 amino acids. The CDR3 sequence is CASSQAGGQVSYEQYF. The CDR3 bases are TGCGCCAGCAGCCAAGCCGGGGGGCAGGTCTCCTACGAGCAGTACTTC.

On this clone itself: One end of the junction does not line up with germline, which may come from a read error. The chain carries TRBV11-2 and TRBJ2-4, with no clear D. This CDR3 is built from 13 residues. Germline V CDR1 and CDR2: SGHAT, FQNNGV. CDR3 amino acids: CASSLGLSAPHHF. As DNA, the CDR3 is TGTGCCAGCAGCTTAGGCCTGAGCGCGCCCCATCACTTC.

The chain combines TRBV30 with TRBJ1-2; possible D gene TRBD1, 6 bases. This CDR3 has 17 amino acids. Germline V gives CDR1 GTSNPN, CDR2 SVGIG (reference sequence). The ends were cut back, 8 bases at V and 8 bases at J, with 33 bases in the middle. The DNA of the CDR3 is TGTGCCGGCCATTTTCAGCTGATATTAACAGGGAGGGACGGCTACACCTTC. Translating gives CAGHFQLILTGRDGYTF.

This clone has more than one count but fewer than ten. The gene calls are TRBV6-2 or TRBV6-3 and TRBJ2-2, with D unresolved. The length of the CDR3 is 13 residues. From germline, CDR1 is MNHEY and CDR2 SVGEGT. V dropped 2 bases and J dropped 5 bases, with 6 bases sitting between them. Here the CDR3 DNA reads TGTGCCAGCAGTTACGTGGAGACCGGGGAGCTGTTTTTT. This encodes CASSYVETGELFF.

The V call is TRBV7-2, the J call TRBJ2-4; D call uncertain. The germline gives CDR1 SGHTA, CDR2 FQGNSA. V gave up 6 bases and J gave up 2 bases, with 11 bases separating them. CDR3 length: 14 residues. CDR3 sequence: CASSRSTPKNIQYF. The CDR3 nucleotides are TGTGCCAGCAGTCGCTCTACGCCCAAAAACATTCAGTACTTC.

The chain links TRBV4-3 to TRBJ2-3, with 7 bases fitting TRBD2. The CDR3 is 19 residues long. CDR1 LGHNA and CDR2 YSLEER come from the germline V gene. The junction had 14 bases not matched to a gene; V was cut back by 0 bases and J by 2 bases. CDR3: CASSQDPPGLELFTDTQYF. In DNA, the CDR3 is TGCGCCAGCAGCCAAGATCCCCCCGGACTAGAACTTTTCACAGATACGCAGTATTTT.

This clone showed up just once. The chain couples TRBV14 to TRBJ1-1; D is undetermined. CDR3 size: 14 residues. CDR1 and CDR2 (germline): SGHDN, FVKESK. Trimming took off 4 bases at V and 0 bases at J, with 9 bases between the two ends. Here the CDR3 DNA reads TGTGCCAGCAGCCGTAACGGGATGAACACTGAAGCTTTCTTT. It translates to CASSRNGMNTEAFF.

This clone was observed at least ten times. The gene calls are TRBV4-3 and TRBJ1-6; TRBD1 matches 10 bases. The germline gives CDR1 LGHNA, CDR2 YSLEER. This CDR3 contains 21 residues. With 0 bases clipped from V and 7 bases from J, the junction kept 18 bases outside the gene matches. CDR3 sequence (DNA): TGCGCCAGCAGCCAAGATCTCCCGGGACAGGGGAATCTATATTCCAATTCACCCCTCCACTTT. As protein: CASSQDLPGQGNLYSNSPLHF.

The chain is built from TRBV15 and TRBJ2-1; D might be TRBD2 (6 bases). The CDR3 contains 15 residues. V gave up 6 bases and J gave up 4 bases, with 16 bases separating them. CDR1 is LNHNV, CDR2 YYDKDF, per germline (reference sequence). In DNA form, the CDR3 reads TGTGCCACCAGGTGGGGACTGGCTCCTTACAATGAGCAGTTCTTC. Protein product: CATRWGLAPYNEQFF.